Listed below are T cell receptor beta chains from one sample, sequenced in a study of regulatory and conventional T cells in RAG deficiency. TCRdb's table, derived via immunoSEQ multiplex PCR, lists solely in-frame clones and lacks some. The sample holds roughly 35,000 clones, around nine tenths seen once. This sample was shared with a second study, whose subject was regulatory T cells.

The specimen was CD8+ T cells sorted from blood. All receptors derive from a human donor in good health. Both conserved end residues are part of each CDR3. Fields, in order: V gene, J gene, clone size, D gene, CDR3 DNA, CDR3 protein. A D gene is named only where the DNA matches it firmly. The size entry is marked missing in some rows and otherwise reads once, few, many or a size class.

v_call: TRBV6-6; j_call: TRBJ1-2; clone_size: .; d_call: .; cdr3_nt: TGTGCCAGCAGTTACTCACTGGGGGGAGACTATGGCTACACCTTC; cdr3_aa: CASSYSLGGDYGYTF
v_call: TRBV13; j_call: TRBJ1-5; clone_size: .; d_call: .; cdr3_nt: TGTGCCAGCAGCTTAGGGGACACAGGAATTGTGGAGCCCCAGCATTTT; cdr3_aa: CASSLGDTGIVEPQHF
v_call: TRBV20-1; j_call: TRBJ2-1; clone_size: .; d_call: .; cdr3_nt: TGCAGTGCTAGCCTTTACAATGAGCAGTTCTTC; cdr3_aa: CSASLYNEQFF
v_call: TRBV10-3; j_call: TRBJ2-1; clone_size: .; d_call: TRBD2; cdr3_nt: TGTGCCATCAGTCCCGGTTTAGCGGGGGATGAGCAGTTCTTC; cdr3_aa: CAISPGLAGDEQFF
v_call: TRBV4-1; j_call: TRBJ1-1; clone_size: .; d_call: .; cdr3_nt: TGCGCCAGCAGCCCGCTAGGGTGGTCGAACACTGAAGCTTTCTTT; cdr3_aa: CASSPLGWSNTEAFF
v_call: TRBV5-6; j_call: TRBJ1-4; clone_size: .; d_call: .; cdr3_nt: TGTGCCAGCAGCTTGACAGGGCACCTTGAAAAACTGTTTTTT; cdr3_aa: CASSLTGHLEKLFF
v_call: TRBV6-5; j_call: TRBJ1-1; clone_size: .; d_call: TRBD1; cdr3_nt: TGTGCCACCCGGACAGGGATGGGGACTGAAGCTTTCTTT; cdr3_aa: CATRTGMGTEAFF
v_call: TRBV5-1; j_call: TRBJ1-4; clone_size: .; d_call: .; cdr3_nt: TGCGCCAGCAGCTCCGCAACTAATGAAAAACTGTTTTTT; cdr3_aa: CASSSATNEKLFF
v_call: TRBV7-9; j_call: TRBJ1-2; clone_size: .; d_call: .; cdr3_nt: TGTGCCAGCAGACCAATGGCAGATTTACGTGGCTACACCTTC; cdr3_aa: CASRPMADLRGYTF
v_call: TRBV14; j_call: TRBJ2-7; clone_size: few; d_call: .; cdr3_nt: TGTGCCAGCAGCCCCCAGCGGATGCAGTACTTC; cdr3_aa: CASSPQRMQYF
v_call: TRBV10-2; j_call: TRBJ2-2; clone_size: .; d_call: TRBD1; cdr3_nt: TGCGCCAGCAAGGGAGCAGGGGGGAACACCGGGGAGCTGTTTTTT; cdr3_aa: CASKGAGGNTGELFF
v_call: TRBV28; j_call: TRBJ1-5; clone_size: .; d_call: .; cdr3_nt: TGTGCCAGCAGGGGGGATGGATATCAGCCCCAGCATTTT; cdr3_aa: CASRGDGYQPQHF
v_call: TRBV6-4; j_call: TRBJ2-3; clone_size: .; d_call: TRBD2; cdr3_nt: TGTGCCAGCAGCAAGGACGGGGGGGGCCTAGATACGCAGTATTTT; cdr3_aa: CASSKDGGGLDTQYF
v_call: TRBV4-1; j_call: TRBJ2-3; clone_size: .; d_call: .; cdr3_nt: TGCGCCAGCAGCCAAGATTCTGCAGGGAAGGCTACGCAGTATTTT; cdr3_aa: CASSQDSAGKATQYF
v_call: TRBV19; j_call: TRBJ2-2; clone_size: .; d_call: .; cdr3_nt: TGTGCCACCCAGGGGCACTTAAACACCGGGGAGCTGTTTTTT; cdr3_aa: CATQGHLNTGELFF
v_call: TRBV18; j_call: TRBJ1-2; clone_size: .; d_call: .; cdr3_nt: TGTGCCAGCTCACCGAAGGACAGTTATGGCTACACCTTC; cdr3_aa: CASSPKDSYGYTF
v_call: TRBV27; j_call: TRBJ2-1; clone_size: .; d_call: TRBD2; cdr3_nt: TGTGCCAGCAGTCACAAAATCACTAGCGGGAGATCCTACAATGAGCAGTTCTTC; cdr3_aa: CASSHKITSGRSYNEQFF
v_call: TRBV6-6; j_call: TRBJ2-3; clone_size: .; d_call: .; cdr3_nt: TGTGCCAGCAGTCCTGAAGGGCCAGGGATCACAGATACGCAGTATTTT; cdr3_aa: CASSPEGPGITDTQYF
v_call: TRBV18; j_call: TRBJ2-5; clone_size: .; d_call: .; cdr3_nt: TGTGCCAGCTCACCCTCCGGACGAGGGGTTAAAAGGACCCAGTACTTC; cdr3_aa: CASSPSGRGVKRTQYF
v_call: TRBV30; j_call: TRBJ1-2; clone_size: .; d_call: .; cdr3_nt: TGTGCCTGGAGTGTAGACCGTTTGGGGCGGCACTGGGATGGCTACACCTTC; cdr3_aa: CAWSVDRLGRHWDGYTF
v_call: TRBV5-4; j_call: TRBJ2-2; clone_size: .; d_call: TRBD1; cdr3_nt: TGTGCCAGCAGCCCACAGGGGGCGAGGACCGGGGAGCTGTTTTTT; cdr3_aa: CASSPQGARTGELFF
v_call: TRBV19; j_call: TRBJ2-5; clone_size: .; d_call: .; cdr3_nt: TGTGCCAGTGGACCGACTAGATCTGAGACCCAGTACTTC; cdr3_aa: CASGPTRSETQYF
v_call: TRBV5-1; j_call: TRBJ2-5; clone_size: .; d_call: .; cdr3_nt: TGCGCCAGCAGCTTAGGTAGGGGGGAGACCCAGTACTTC; cdr3_aa: CASSLGRGETQYF
v_call: TRBV28; j_call: TRBJ1-4; clone_size: .; d_call: .; cdr3_nt: TGTGCCAGCAGCTCCAGGGCTATAGTTGAAAAACTGTTTTTT; cdr3_aa: CASSSRAIVEKLFF
v_call: TRBV23-1; j_call: TRBJ1-4; clone_size: .; d_call: .; cdr3_nt: TGCGCCAGCAGTCGCGCCAGGACAGCCGTACTCCGAAAACTGTTTTTT; cdr3_aa: CASSRARTAVLRKLFF
v_call: TRBV5-1; j_call: TRBJ2-5; clone_size: .; d_call: .; cdr3_nt: TGCGCCAGCAGCCGCACTGGAGGCCCAGAGACCCAGTACTTC; cdr3_aa: CASSRTGGPETQYF
v_call: TRBV2; j_call: TRBJ1-4; clone_size: once; d_call: .; cdr3_nt: TGTGCCAGCAGTGAGACAGCACTTAATGAAAAACTGTTTTTT; cdr3_aa: CASSETALNEKLFF
v_call: TRBV5-6; j_call: TRBJ2-1; clone_size: .; d_call: TRBD1; cdr3_nt: TGTGCCAGCAGCTTGTTCCAGGGGGTAAATGAGCAGTTCTTC; cdr3_aa: CASSLFQGVNEQFF
v_call: TRBV5-1; j_call: TRBJ1-1; clone_size: .; d_call: TRBD1; cdr3_nt: TGCGCCAGCAGCTTCGGGACAGGGTCCACTGAAGCTTTCTTT; cdr3_aa: CASSFGTGSTEAFF
v_call: TRBV6-4; j_call: TRBJ2-1; clone_size: .; d_call: TRBD2; cdr3_nt: TGTGCCAGCAGTGCCGGGGCTCGGGCTAGCGGGGGCTATGAGCAGTTCTTC; cdr3_aa: CASSAGARASGGYEQFF
v_call: TRBV9; j_call: TRBJ1-1; clone_size: .; d_call: .; cdr3_nt: TGTGCCAGCAGCGTAGAACTGAGGACTGAAGCTTTCTTT; cdr3_aa: CASSVELRTEAFF
v_call: TRBV18; j_call: TRBJ2-4; clone_size: .; d_call: .; cdr3_nt: TGTGCCAGCTCACCACCTACCGTACAGGGAGTGAAGACCAAAAACATTCAGTACTTC; cdr3_aa: CASSPPTVQGVKTKNIQYF
v_call: TRBV14; j_call: TRBJ2-1; clone_size: .; d_call: .; cdr3_nt: TGTGCCAGCAGCCCGGTGAGAGGAAGGGGCAATGAGCAGTTCTTC; cdr3_aa: CASSPVRGRGNEQFF
v_call: TRBV6-5; j_call: TRBJ2-1; clone_size: .; d_call: TRBD2; cdr3_nt: TGTGCCTCCAAGCGGGGCCTACAAAATGAGCAGTTCTTC; cdr3_aa: CASKRGLQNEQFF
v_call: TRBV4-3; j_call: TRBJ2-7; clone_size: .; d_call: TRBD1; cdr3_nt: TGCGCCAGCAGCCGATCGACAGGGGGCCGATACGAGCAGTACTTC; cdr3_aa: CASSRSTGGRYEQYF
v_call: TRBV6-1; j_call: TRBJ2-7; clone_size: .; d_call: TRBD2; cdr3_nt: TGTGCCAGCAGTGAAGCGCTGAGGGGACTAGCGGGGGGGAGAGTTCACGAGCAGTACTTC; cdr3_aa: CASSEALRGLAGGRVHEQYF
v_call: TRBV5-1; j_call: TRBJ2-5; clone_size: .; d_call: TRBD2; cdr3_nt: TGCGCCAGCAGCGTCAGCGGGAGTAGCCAAGAGACCCAGTACTTC; cdr3_aa: CASSVSGSSQETQYF
v_call: TRBV5-4; j_call: TRBJ1-2; clone_size: .; d_call: .; cdr3_nt: TGTGCCAGCAGCTCCTGGACTAGTCTTTCATATGGCTACACCTTC; cdr3_aa: CASSSWTSLSYGYTF
v_call: TRBV7-8; j_call: TRBJ2-1; clone_size: .; d_call: TRBD2; cdr3_nt: TGTGCCAGCAGCGAGACTAGCGGGGGGGCCAATGAGCAGTTCTTC; cdr3_aa: CASSETSGGANEQFF
v_call: TRBV4-2; j_call: TRBJ2-3; clone_size: .; d_call: TRBD1; cdr3_nt: TGTGCCAGCAGCCAAAAGCAGGGGGCAGTCAGGGCAGATACGCAGTATTTT; cdr3_aa: CASSQKQGAVRADTQYF
v_call: TRBV6-5; j_call: TRBJ2-7; clone_size: once; d_call: .; cdr3_nt: TGTGCCAGCACCAGAAATTACGAGCAGTACTTC; cdr3_aa: CASTRNYEQYF
v_call: TRBV9; j_call: TRBJ2-7; clone_size: medium-sized; d_call: TRBD1; cdr3_nt: TGTGCCAGCAGCGTAGCTCTTACGGGACAGGGGGCGAGTGAGCAGTACTTC; cdr3_aa: CASSVALTGQGASEQYF
v_call: TRBV30; j_call: TRBJ1-5; clone_size: .; d_call: .; cdr3_nt: TGTGCCTGGAAAGGGGCCCGCAGCAATCAGCCCCAGCATTTT; cdr3_aa: CAWKGARSNQPQHF
v_call: TRBV30; j_call: TRBJ2-3; clone_size: .; d_call: .; cdr3_nt: TGTGCCTGGAGCTCCCGGAGTCCCCCAGATACGCAGTATTTT; cdr3_aa: CAWSSRSPPDTQYF
v_call: TRBV12-2; j_call: TRBJ2-5; clone_size: .; d_call: .; cdr3_nt: TGTGCAAGTCGCTTAGCGGGGACAGGGTGTTGGGGAGGGCAAGAGACCCAGTACTTC; cdr3_aa: CASRLAGTGCWGGQETQYF
v_call: TRBV6-5; j_call: TRBJ2-7; clone_size: .; d_call: .; cdr3_nt: TGTGCCAGCTGGGTCTGGGAGCAGTACTTC; cdr3_aa: CASWVWEQYF
v_call: TRBV5-1; j_call: TRBJ2-7; clone_size: .; d_call: TRBD2; cdr3_nt: TGCGCCAGCAGCGTTACTAGCGGGGCTGGGTACGAGCAGTACTTC; cdr3_aa: CASSVTSGAGYEQYF
v_call: TRBV7-9; j_call: TRBJ1-2; clone_size: .; d_call: .; cdr3_nt: TGTGCCAGCAGCTTAGTCCTAGGAGGGGGCTACACCTTC; cdr3_aa: CASSLVLGGGYTF
v_call: TRBV7-8; j_call: TRBJ1-1; clone_size: few; d_call: .; cdr3_nt: TGTGCCAGCACCCTTAGAGGGGGAGACACTGAAGCTTTCTTT; cdr3_aa: CASTLRGGDTEAFF
v_call: TRBV5-1; j_call: TRBJ1-1; clone_size: .; d_call: TRBD1; cdr3_nt: TGCGCCAGCAGCTCCACAGGGGTTGGCACTGAAGCTTTCTTT; cdr3_aa: CASSSTGVGTEAFF
v_call: TRBV5-1; j_call: TRBJ2-3; clone_size: .; d_call: TRBD2; cdr3_nt: TGCGCCAGCAGCTTGGAGTCACTAGCGGGAGGGAGCGGTACGCAGTATTTT; cdr3_aa: CASSLESLAGGSGTQYF
v_call: TRBV18; j_call: TRBJ1-1; clone_size: .; d_call: TRBD1; cdr3_nt: TGTGCCAGCTCACCCCTACTGACAGGGGCCACTGAAGCTTTCTTT; cdr3_aa: CASSPLLTGATEAFF
v_call: TRBV5-6; j_call: TRBJ1-2; clone_size: .; d_call: TRBD1; cdr3_nt: TGTGCCAGCAGCCTGAAGGGACAGGCACCTATCTATGGCTACACCTTC; cdr3_aa: CASSLKGQAPIYGYTF
v_call: TRBV7-9; j_call: TRBJ1-1; clone_size: .; d_call: .; cdr3_nt: TGTGCCAGCAGCTTAGCCCAGGGTAGGGGCACTGAAGCTTTCTTT; cdr3_aa: CASSLAQGRGTEAFF
v_call: TRBV18; j_call: TRBJ2-3; clone_size: once; d_call: .; cdr3_nt: TGTGCCAGCTCACAGGGGGTTACAGATACGCAGTATTTT; cdr3_aa: CASSQGVTDTQYF
v_call: TRBV18; j_call: TRBJ1-5; clone_size: .; d_call: TRBD1; cdr3_nt: TGTGCCAGCAGACAGGGGAATAGCAATCAGCCCCAGCATTTT; cdr3_aa: CASRQGNSNQPQHF
v_call: TRBV5-6; j_call: TRBJ1-5; clone_size: .; d_call: .; cdr3_nt: TGTGCCAGCAGCTTGGGGAATCAGCCCCAGCATTTT; cdr3_aa: CASSLGNQPQHF
v_call: TRBV6-6; j_call: TRBJ2-7; clone_size: .; d_call: .; cdr3_nt: TGTGCCAGCAGTTACTCCCCGGCGGGTGAGCAGTACTTC; cdr3_aa: CASSYSPAGEQYF